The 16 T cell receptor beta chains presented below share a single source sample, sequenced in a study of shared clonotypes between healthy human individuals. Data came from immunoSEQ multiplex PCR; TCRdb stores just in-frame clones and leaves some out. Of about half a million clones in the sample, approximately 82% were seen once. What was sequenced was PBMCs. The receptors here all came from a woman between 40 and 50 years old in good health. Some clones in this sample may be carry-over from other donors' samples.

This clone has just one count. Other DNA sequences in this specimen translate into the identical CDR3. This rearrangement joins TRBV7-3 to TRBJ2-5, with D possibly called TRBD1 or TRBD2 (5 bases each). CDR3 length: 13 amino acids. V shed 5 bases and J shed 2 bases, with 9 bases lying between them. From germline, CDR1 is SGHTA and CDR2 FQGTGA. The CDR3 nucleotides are TGTGCCAGCAGCCCCGGGGCTCAAGAGACCCAGTACTTC. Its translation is CASSPGAQETQYF. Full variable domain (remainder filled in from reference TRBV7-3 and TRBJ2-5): GAGVSQTPSNKVTEKGKYVELRCDPISGHTALYWYRQSLGQGPEFLIYFQGTGAADDSGLPNDRFFAVRPEGSVSTLKIQRTERGDSAVYLCASSPGAQETQYFGPGTRLLVL.

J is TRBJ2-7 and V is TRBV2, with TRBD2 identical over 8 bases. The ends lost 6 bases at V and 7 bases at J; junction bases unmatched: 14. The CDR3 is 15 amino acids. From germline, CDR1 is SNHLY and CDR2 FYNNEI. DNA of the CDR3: TGTGCCAGCAGGAGACTAGCGATCGGACAAGGGGAGCAGTACTTC. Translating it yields CASRRLAIGQGEQYF.

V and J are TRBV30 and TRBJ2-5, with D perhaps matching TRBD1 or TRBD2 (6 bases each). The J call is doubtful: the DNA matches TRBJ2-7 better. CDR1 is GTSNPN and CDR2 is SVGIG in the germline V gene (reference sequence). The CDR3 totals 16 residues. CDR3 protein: CAWSRGVGARGYEQYF. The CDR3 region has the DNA TGTGCCTGGAGTAGGGGGGTAGGGGCGCGAGGCTACGAGCAGTACTTC.

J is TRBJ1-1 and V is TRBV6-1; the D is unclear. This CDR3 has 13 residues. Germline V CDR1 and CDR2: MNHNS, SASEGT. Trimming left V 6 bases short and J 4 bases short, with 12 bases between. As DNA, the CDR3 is TGTGCCAGCAGACCGGGAAGCGGCACTGAAGCTTTCTTT. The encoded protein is CASRPGSGTEAFF.

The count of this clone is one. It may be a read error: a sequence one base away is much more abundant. The CDR3 loop is CASSPRTSGTYEQYF. CDR3 bases: TGTGCCAGCAGCCCCCGGACTAGCGGAACCTACGAGCAGTACTTC. V is TRBV6-5 and J is TRBJ2-7, with 10 bases aligning to TRBD2. This CDR3 comprises 15 residues. The V segment lost 6 bases and the J segment 2 bases; nucleotides outside the gene matches: 7. Germline-derived CDR1 and CDR2 are MNHEY and SVGAGI.

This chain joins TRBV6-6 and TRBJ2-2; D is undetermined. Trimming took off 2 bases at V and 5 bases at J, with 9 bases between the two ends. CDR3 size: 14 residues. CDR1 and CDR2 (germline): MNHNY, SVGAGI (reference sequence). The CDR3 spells CASSYTSMTGELFF. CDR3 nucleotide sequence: TGTGCCAGCAGTTACACCAGTATGACCGGGGAGCTGTTTTTT.

The CDR3 protein is CASRRGQGNYGYTF. The CDR3, as DNA: TGTGCCAGCAGAAGAGGACAGGGCAACTATGGCTACACCTTC. The V and J genes are TRBV27 and TRBJ1-2; TRBD1 aligns across 8 bases. The V segment lost 6 bases and the J segment 2 bases; nucleotides outside the gene matches: 5. The CDR3 totals 14 residues. Germline V gene lookup returns CDR1 MNHEY and CDR2 SMNVEV (reference sequence).

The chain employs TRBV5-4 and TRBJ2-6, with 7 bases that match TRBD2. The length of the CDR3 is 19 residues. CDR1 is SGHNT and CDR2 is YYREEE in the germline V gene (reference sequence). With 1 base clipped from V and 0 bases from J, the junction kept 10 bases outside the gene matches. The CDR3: CASSLWGLADLSGANVLTF. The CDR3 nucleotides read TGTGCCAGCAGCTTGTGGGGCCTAGCGGACCTCTCTGGGGCCAACGTCCTGACTTTC.

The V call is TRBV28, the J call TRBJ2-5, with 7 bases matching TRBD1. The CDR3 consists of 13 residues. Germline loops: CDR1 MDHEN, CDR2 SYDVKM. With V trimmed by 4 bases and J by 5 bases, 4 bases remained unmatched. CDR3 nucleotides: TGTGCCAGCAGTTACGACAGGGTTGAGACCCAGTACTTC. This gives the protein CASSYDRVETQYF.

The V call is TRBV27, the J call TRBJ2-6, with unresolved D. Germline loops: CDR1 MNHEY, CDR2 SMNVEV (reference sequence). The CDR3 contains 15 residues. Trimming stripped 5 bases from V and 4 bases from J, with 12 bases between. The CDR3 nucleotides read TGTGCCAGCAGTATCATCTCCGGGGGGGCCAACGTCCTGACTTTC. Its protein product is CASSIISGGANVLTF.

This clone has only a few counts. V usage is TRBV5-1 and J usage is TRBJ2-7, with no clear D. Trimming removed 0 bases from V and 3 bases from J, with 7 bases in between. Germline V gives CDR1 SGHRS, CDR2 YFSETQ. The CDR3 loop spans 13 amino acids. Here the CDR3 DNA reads TGCGCCAGCAGCTTGGATCAATTCTACGAGCAGTACTTC. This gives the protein CASSLDQFYEQYF.

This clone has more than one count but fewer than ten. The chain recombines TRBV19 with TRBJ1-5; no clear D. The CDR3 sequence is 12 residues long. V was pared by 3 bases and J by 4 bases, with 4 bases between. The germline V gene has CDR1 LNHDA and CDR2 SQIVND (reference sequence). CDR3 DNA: TGTGCCAGTAGTATCTTTAATCAGCCCCAGCATTTT. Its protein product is CASSIFNQPQHF. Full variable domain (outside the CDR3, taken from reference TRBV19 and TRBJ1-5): DGGITQSPKYLFRKEGQNVTLSCEQNLNHDAMYWYRQDPGQGLRLIYYSQIVNDFQKGDIAEGYSVSREKKESFPLTVTSAQKNPTAFYLCASSIFNQPQHFGDGTRLSIL.

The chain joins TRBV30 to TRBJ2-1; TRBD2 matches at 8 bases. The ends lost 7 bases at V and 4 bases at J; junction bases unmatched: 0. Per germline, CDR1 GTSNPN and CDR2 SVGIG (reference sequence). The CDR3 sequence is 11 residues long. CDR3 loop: CALAGYNEQFF. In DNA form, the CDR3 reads TGTGCCTTAGCGGGGTACAATGAGCAGTTCTTC.

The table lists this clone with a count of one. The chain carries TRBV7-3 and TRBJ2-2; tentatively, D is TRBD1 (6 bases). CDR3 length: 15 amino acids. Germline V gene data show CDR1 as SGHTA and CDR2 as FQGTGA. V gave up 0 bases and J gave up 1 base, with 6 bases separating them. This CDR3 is CASSLTGGNTGELFF. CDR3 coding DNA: TGTGCCAGCAGCTTAACAGGGGGGAACACCGGGGAGCTGTTTTTT.

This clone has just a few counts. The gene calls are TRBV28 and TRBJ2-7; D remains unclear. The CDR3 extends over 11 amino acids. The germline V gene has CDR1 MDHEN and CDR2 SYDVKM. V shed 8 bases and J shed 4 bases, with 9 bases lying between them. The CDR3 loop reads CASGQWYEQYF. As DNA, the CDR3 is TGTGCCAGCGGGCAGTGGTACGAGCAGTACTTC.

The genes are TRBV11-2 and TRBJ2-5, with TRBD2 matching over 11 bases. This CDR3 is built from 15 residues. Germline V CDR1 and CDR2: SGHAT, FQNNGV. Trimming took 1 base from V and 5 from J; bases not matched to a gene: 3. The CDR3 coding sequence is TGTGCCAGCAGCTTAGGGGGACTAGCGGTCGAGACCCAGTACTTC. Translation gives CASSLGGLAVETQYF.